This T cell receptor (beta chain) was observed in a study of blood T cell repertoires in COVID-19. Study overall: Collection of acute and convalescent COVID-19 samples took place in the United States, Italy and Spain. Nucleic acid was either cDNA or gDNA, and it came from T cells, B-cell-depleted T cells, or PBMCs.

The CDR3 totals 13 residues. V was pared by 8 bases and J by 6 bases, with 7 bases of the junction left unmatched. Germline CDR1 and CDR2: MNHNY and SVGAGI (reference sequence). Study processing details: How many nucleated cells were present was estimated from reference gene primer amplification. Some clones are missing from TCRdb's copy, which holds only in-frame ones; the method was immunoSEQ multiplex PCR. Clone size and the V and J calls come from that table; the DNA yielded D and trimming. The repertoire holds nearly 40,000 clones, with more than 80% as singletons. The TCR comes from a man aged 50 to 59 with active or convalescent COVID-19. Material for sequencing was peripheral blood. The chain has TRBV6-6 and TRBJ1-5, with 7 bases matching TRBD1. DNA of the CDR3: TGTGCCAGCGGGCGACAGGGTTTTCAGCCCCAGCATTTT. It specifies CASGRQGFQPQHF.